Listed below are T cell receptor beta chains from one sample, sequenced in a study of early T cells in non-severe SARS-CoV-2 infection. TCRdb fed the 5' RACE reads into MiXCR, producing one record per CDR3 protein. This sample has 100,000 or so distinct CDR3 sequences; roughly 14% occur once, and the top ten carry about 5.7%. What was sequenced was whole blood. The origin of the receptors is an adult who was a healthcare worker with PCR-confirmed SARS-CoV-2 infection or an uninfected control (not recorded which). Both conserved end residues are part of each CDR3. The D gene is left open where the match is weak. The size field is filled for only some rows; it gives once, few, many or a size class.

j_gene,d_gene,abundance,v_gene,CDR3nt,CDR3aa
TRBJ2-7,NA,many,TRBV20-1,TGCAGTGCTTCCCCACAGGGAGTGGAGCAGTACTTC,CSASPQGVEQYF
TRBJ2-4,NA,few,TRBV7-9,TGTGCCAGCAGCTTAGTCCAAGCCAAAAACATTCAGTACTTC,CASSLVQAKNIQYF
TRBJ2-1,TRBD2,few,TRBV2,TGTGCCACCAGGACTAGGGGAAATGAGCAGTTCTTC,CATRTRGNEQFF
TRBJ2-7,TRBD1,few,TRBV12-3/TRBV12-4,TGTGCCAGCAGCCAACCACGGACAGGGGGCGGATACGAGCAGTACTTC,CASSQPRTGGGYEQYF
TRBJ1-4,NA,NA,TRBV27,TGTGCCAGCAGCAGGGAGCGGACCGAAAAACTGTTTTTT,CASSRERTEKLFF
TRBJ2-1,TRBD2,few,TRBV7-9,TGTGCCAGCAGCCCAACGAGAAGTAGCGGGCGCCTCTCCTACAATGAGCAGTTCTTC,CASSPTRSSGRLSYNEQFF
TRBJ1-5,TRBD1,many,TRBV14,TGTGCCAGCAGCCAAGATAGAGGGTCCACGGGACAGGGTGTTGAGAGCAATCAGCCCCAGCATTTT,CASSQDRGSTGQGVESNQPQHF
TRBJ2-7,NA,few,TRBV7-8,TGTGCCAGCAGCAACTCCCGGGTTTACCCAACAGGTACTGTCTACGAGCAGTACTTC,CASSNSRVYPTGTVYEQYF
TRBJ2-1,NA,many,TRBV12-3/TRBV12-4,TGTGCCAGCAGTTTTTACCGGGGTCCGCAGTTCTTC,CASSFYRGPQFF
TRBJ2-7,NA,few,TRBV2,TGTGCCAGCAGACATAACGAGCAGTACTTC,CASRHNEQYF
TRBJ2-1,TRBD2,NA,TRBV4-2,TGTGCCAGCAGCCAAGAGGAGAGCGGGAGGGATGAGCAGTTCTTC,CASSQEESGRDEQFF
TRBJ2-7,TRBD2,NA,TRBV2,TGTGCCAGCAGTGAAGTGGGAGGGGCCATCTACGAGCAGTACTTC,CASSEVGGAIYEQYF
TRBJ2-1,NA,many,TRBV29-1,TGCAGCGTTGGAGAACATCACAATGAGCAGTTCTTC,CSVGEHHNEQFF
TRBJ2-3,NA,few,TRBV20-1,TGCAGTGCTAGTCGGCATGAGAGGGGTAGCACAGATACGCAGTATTTT,CSASRHERGSTDTQYF
TRBJ2-3,TRBD2,NA,TRBV2,TGTGCCAGCAAAGCGGGGGGAGATACGCAGTATTTT,CASKAGGDTQYF
TRBJ2-1,NA,NA,TRBV9,TGTGCCAGCAGCGCAGGGACAACGGGGCAGTTCTTC,CASSAGTTGQFF
TRBJ2-5,TRBD2,few,TRBV7-2,TGTGCCAGCAGCTTAGGGACTAGCGGGGGTACCCAGTACTTC,CASSLGTSGGTQYF
TRBJ2-1,NA,NA,TRBV4-1,TGCGCCAGCAGCCAGGGCAGGCCCTGGGACAACAATGAGCAGTTCTTC,CASSQGRPWDNNEQFF
TRBJ2-7,NA,few,TRBV3-1,TGTGCCAGCAGCCTACAGAACGAGCAGTACTTC,CASSLQNEQYF
TRBJ2-1,NA,NA,TRBV12-5,TGTGCTAGTGGGCAGGACGGGTCCTACAATGAGCAGTTCTTC,CASGQDGSYNEQFF
TRBJ2-3,TRBD2,few,TRBV20-1,TGCAGTGCTAGTAGTGTAGCGGGAGTAGGGACAGATACGCAGTATTTT,CSASSVAGVGTDTQYF
TRBJ1-1,NA,NA,TRBV24-1,TGTGCCACCAGTGAGGGGGGACTGAACACTGAAGCTTTCTTT,CATSEGGLNTEAFF
TRBJ2-7,NA,many,TRBV28,TGTGCCAGCAGTCCCGATTGGGGAGCAGCCGAGGGGGGGTACTTC,CASSPDWGAAEGGYF
TRBJ2-1,NA,NA,TRBV15,TGTGCCACCAGCAGAGAGCTCAGGGAGGAGAAAGAGCAGTTCTTC,CATSRELREEKEQFF
TRBJ2-7,NA,NA,TRBV20-1,TGCAGTGCGAGGACGGGACTCTCTTCCTACGAGCAGTACTTC,CSARTGLSSYEQYF
TRBJ1-2,NA,NA,TRBV29-1,TGCAGCGTTGACGTTCTTCAGGGCGCCTATGGCTACACCTTC,CSVDVLQGAYGYTF
TRBJ2-7,TRBD1,NA,TRBV6-6,TGTGCCAGCAGTTACCTCGGACAGGTCTACGAGCAGTACTTC,CASSYLGQVYEQYF
TRBJ2-5,NA,NA,TRBV29-1,TGCAGCGTTAGCGACAGTGCGGGAGAGACCCAGTACTTC,CSVSDSAGETQYF
TRBJ2-3,NA,few,TRBV20-1,TGCAGTGCCTTTCCCGGGTCCCCCTCAACGCAGTATTTT,CSAFPGSPSTQYF
TRBJ2-7,NA,few,TRBV4-1,TGCGCCAGCAGCCAAGGGACGGGAACCGCAAAGCAGTACTTC,CASSQGTGTAKQYF
TRBJ2-5,NA,many,TRBV10-2,TGCGCCAGCAGTGAGAGCACGGGCCAAGAGACCCAGTACTTC,CASSESTGQETQYF
TRBJ1-4,TRBD1,many,TRBV7-6,TGTGCCAGCAGCTCATTATTACCGGGACAGGAGAATGAAAAACTGTTTTTT,CASSSLLPGQENEKLFF
TRBJ2-3,TRBD2,few,TRBV4-3,TGCGCCAGCAGCCAAGAGGGCGGGCTAGCGGGTACAGATACGCAGTATTTT,CASSQEGGLAGTDTQYF
TRBJ2-3,TRBD2,few,TRBV6-5,TGTGCCAGCAGAGCTAGCGGATCACGCACAGATACGCAGTATTTT,CASRASGSRTDTQYF
TRBJ1-1,TRBD1,few,TRBV6-2/TRBV6-3,TGTGCCAGCAGGGGGGACAGTCTTGAAGCTTTCTTT,CASRGDSLEAFF
TRBJ2-1,NA,NA,TRBV6-6,TGTGCCAGCAGTTGGAGGAAGCCCTCCAATGAGCAGTTCTTC,CASSWRKPSNEQFF
TRBJ2-4,TRBD2,many,TRBV11-2,TGTGCCAGCCTGGCTAGCGGGAAAAACATTCAGTACTTC,CASLASGKNIQYF
TRBJ2-2,NA,few,TRBV28,TGTGCCAGCAGTTTTGTCGCGGGGGAGCTGTTTTTT,CASSFVAGELFF